What follows is one TCR beta chain and its context. This specimen belongs to a study of blood T cell repertoires in COVID-19. Study in general: T cells, B-cell-depleted T cells, or PBMCs provided the cDNA or gDNA that served as material.

Original methodology: Estimation of nucleated cell counts was performed using reference gene primer amplification. Data came from immunoSEQ multiplex PCR; TCRdb stores just in-frame clones and leaves some out. V, J and clone size are those of that table, while D and trimming were read from the DNA. There are about 270,000 clones in the sample; approximately 90% occur only once, and about 2.1% lies in the top ten. Participants' reported clinical history set cohort assignment. The sequenced sample consisted of PBMCs or T cells enriched from blood (not recorded which). The clonotype originates from a woman in her 40s with acute COVID-19.

For the CDR3, the DNA is TGTGCCAGCAGCTTATCAGGGGGCGGAGGCTACACCTTC. This codes for CASSLSGGGGYTF. This chain links TRBV11-2 with TRBJ1-2; 8 nucleotides align to TRBD1. Trimming removed 2 bases from V and 8 bases from J; junction bases left unmatched: 4. CDR3 length: 13 residues. Looked up from germline, CDR1 is SGHAT and CDR2 is FQNNGV. The full variable domain, its missing parts supplied by reference TRBV11-2 and TRBJ1-2, is EAGVAQSPRYKIIEKRQSVAFWCNPISGHATLYWYQQILGQGPKLLIQFQNNGVVDDSQLPKDRFSAERLKGVDSTLKIQPAKLEDSAVYLCASSLSGGGGYTFGSGTRLTVV.